A selection of T cell receptor beta chains follows, all from one sample in a study of blood T cell repertoires in COVID-19. Clones were read by immunoSEQ multiplex PCR, and TCRdb kept only the in-frame ones, dropping some. The sample lists about 250,000 clones; roughly 80% were seen once. Specimen: peripheral blood. The receptors here all came from a man aged 45-65 years with active or convalescent COVID-19. The CDR3 runs from the conserved cysteine through the conserved F or W. The D gene is left open where the match is weak. Where a row states a size, it is once, few, many or the class of an expanded clone; other rows omit it.

j_gene,abundance,v_gene,d_gene,CDR3aa,CDR3nt
TRBJ1-1,.,TRBV14,.,CASSQGRTYNTEAFF,TGTGCCAGCAGCCAAGGTAGGACATACAACACTGAAGCTTTCTTT
TRBJ1-5,few,TRBV12-3/TRBV12-4,.,CASSFMAGQPQHF,TGTGCCAGCAGTTTTATGGCGGGTCAGCCCCAGCATTTT
TRBJ1-2,.,TRBV20-1,.,CSASPAGNPTNYGYTF,TGCAGTGCTAGTCCCGCGGGGAATCCCACTAACTATGGCTACACCTTC
TRBJ1-4,.,TRBV6-8,.,CASSTRQVGNEKLFF,TGTGCCAGCAGTACTCGACAGGTGGGGAATGAAAAACTGTTTTTT
TRBJ2-5,.,TRBV18,.,CASSTRQLQETQYF,TGTGCCAGCTCAACTCGACAGCTCCAAGAGACCCAGTACTTC
TRBJ2-7,.,TRBV30,TRBD2,CAWKLAGGSEQYF,TGTGCCTGGAAACTAGCGGGGGGAAGCGAGCAGTACTTC
TRBJ1-2,.,TRBV30,.,CAWSGTNYGYTF,TGTGCCTGGAGCGGGACAAACTATGGCTACACCTTC
TRBJ1-1,once,TRBV2,TRBD1,CASRPGQGAPEAFF,TGTGCCAGCAGGCCGGGACAGGGGGCCCCCGAAGCTTTCTTT
TRBJ2-2,.,TRBV28,TRBD1,CASHRQGASTGELFF,TGTGCCAGCCACCGACAGGGGGCATCGACCGGGGAGCTGTTTTTT
TRBJ1-5,.,TRBV6-5,.,CASTESGVYQPQHF,TGTGCCAGCACCGAATCAGGGGTATATCAGCCCCAGCATTTT
TRBJ2-7,few,TRBV14,.,CASSQGAGRYEQYF,TGTGCCAGCAGCCAAGGAGCAGGGCGCTACGAGCAGTACTTC
TRBJ1-1,once,TRBV27,TRBD1,CASSFGRGLNTEAFF,TGTGCCAGCAGTTTTGGTAGGGGGCTGAACACTGAAGCTTTCTTT
TRBJ2-6,.,TRBV12-5,.,CASGPPRLTSGANVLTF,TGTGCTAGTGGACCCCCCCGACTGACCTCTGGGGCCAACGTCCTGACTTTC
TRBJ2-1,.,TRBV11-1,TRBD2,CASSQRTSGHNEQFF,TGTGCCAGCAGCCAGAGGACTAGCGGACACAATGAGCAGTTCTTC
TRBJ2-1,.,TRBV19,TRBD1,CASSTGQGLGEQFF,TGTGCCAGTAGTACTGGACAGGGCCTCGGTGAGCAGTTCTTC
TRBJ1-1,.,TRBV30,.,CAWSHRGDTEAFF,TGTGCCTGGAGTCATCGGGGGGACACTGAAGCTTTCTTT
TRBJ1-1,.,TRBV6-6,TRBD1,CASRPLGQGNTEAFF,TGTGCCAGCAGACCGTTGGGACAGGGTAACACTGAAGCTTTCTTT
TRBJ2-2,.,TRBV7-3,.,CLVGELFF,TGTTTAGTCGGGGAGCTGTTTTTT
TRBJ1-6,.,TRBV6-4,.,CASSEGASNSPLHF,TGTGCCAGCAGTGAGGGGGCTTCTAATTCACCCCTCCACTTT
TRBJ2-2,.,TRBV29-1,TRBD2,CSGVSGGTGELFF,TGCAGCGGAGTTAGCGGGGGCACCGGGGAGCTGTTTTTT
TRBJ1-2,few,TRBV30,.,CAWSTGQSYGYTF,TGTGCCTGGTCCACGGGACAAAGCTATGGCTACACCTTC
TRBJ2-2,once,TRBV7-3,TRBD2,CASSPPGLGHGELFF,TGTGCCAGCAGCCCTCCGGGACTAGGTCACGGGGAGCTGTTTTTT
TRBJ1-2,.,TRBV5-4,TRBD1,CASSFRDRPLHGYTF,TGTGCCAGCAGCTTCCGGGACAGGCCCCTTCATGGCTACACCTTC
TRBJ2-1,.,TRBV6-6,TRBD1,CASRQGVSYNEQFF,TGTGCCAGTCGACAGGGGGTGTCCTACAATGAGCAGTTCTTC
TRBJ2-1,.,TRBV6-6,TRBD1,CASSFGTVYNEQFF,TGTGCCAGCAGTTTCGGGACAGTTTACAATGAGCAGTTCTTC
TRBJ1-1,.,TRBV6-2/TRBV6-3,TRBD1,CASSEGTATEAFF,TGTGCCAGCAGCGAAGGGACAGCCACTGAAGCTTTCTTT
TRBJ2-5,once,TRBV11-2,TRBD1,CASSPDRGARETQYF,TGTGCCAGCAGCCCCGACAGGGGCGCCAGGGAGACCCAGTACTTC
TRBJ1-1,.,TRBV2,.,CASSERQENTEAFF,TGTGCCAGCAGTGAAAGACAGGAGAACACTGAAGCTTTCTTT
TRBJ2-4,.,TRBV24-1,.,CATSESARNIQYF,TGTGCCACCAGCGAGTCAGCTAGAAACATTCAGTACTTC
TRBJ2-7,.,TRBV18,TRBD1,CASSPELTGKYEQYF,TGTGCCAGCTCACCAGAGTTGACAGGGAAATACGAGCAGTACTTC